This T cell receptor beta chain stems from a study of cytomegalovirus exposure and HLA in healthy donors. Each donor was nominally healthy when sampled (though unrecorded immune exposures were likely). Comments on this clone: What it binds is not known.

Study-level points and caveats: Analysis performed later showed TCR beta chains linked to HLA being more clonally expanded than equally common others. Rare sequences made up most TCRs, while some public TCRs were found in many donors.

The CDR3 spans 16 residues. CDR1 is SEHNR, CDR2 FQNEAQ, per germline (reference sequence). Trimming pared 7 bases from V and 1 base from J, leaving 17 bases between. PCR was performed using 60 Vbeta and 13 Jbeta primers. Assay used: immunoSEQ multiplex PCR; TCRdb lists only in-frame clones, some missing. The profile covers under 150,000 clones, with approximately 67% appearing a single time and about 7.7% taken by the ten largest. Sequenced sample: PBMCs. V and J are TRBV7-9 and TRBJ1-3; perhaps TRBD1 as D (5 bases). The origin of this receptor is a man aged 18-30 years in good health and CMV-seropositive. CDR3 residues: CASTEAARASGNTIYF. The CDR3 coding sequence is TGTGCCAGCACCGAAGCCGCCAGGGCGTCTGGAAACACCATATATTTT.